This paragraph covers one T cell receptor (beta chain) sequence. Its specificity is unknown. The data originate from a study of cytomegalovirus exposure and HLA in healthy donors. Broader study findings: Further analysis was carried out later, and it showed several of the most significant clusters appearing linked to common viral pathogens. The analysis excluded some indistinguishable V segments, including TRBV6-2 and TRBV6-3. Cytomegalovirus association was assigned to approximately 160 TCR beta chains. Roughly uniform depth of sequencing across donors was assumed in presence/absence analyses.

CDR3 length equals 12 residues. CDR1 is GTSNPN and CDR2 is SVGIG in the germline V gene (reference sequence). V was cut by 3 bases and J by 6 bases, with 11 bases left in between. PCR used 60 Vbeta primers and 13 Jbeta primers. Using immunoSEQ multiplex PCR, the repertoire was profiled, and TCRdb retains in-frame clones only, with some absent. The sample has approximately 93,000 clones, 79% seen once. The genes are TRBV30 and TRBJ1-1; D call uncertain. The sample consisted of PBMCs. This TCR was sampled from a male donor in good health and CMV-seropositive. CDR3 bases: TGTGCCTGGAGCCCCCCTCGGGCTGAAGCTTTCTTT. It codes for CAWSPPRAEAFF.